The 30 T cell receptor beta chains below all came from one sample that was sequenced in a study of cytomegalovirus exposure and HLA in healthy donors. The PCR used 60 Vbeta and 13 Jbeta primers. Measured with immunoSEQ multiplex PCR; TCRdb has only the in-frame clones, and not every one. The repertoire consists of roughly 150,000 clones, with around 80% occurring once and the leading ten covering approximately 10%. The specimen was PBMCs. These receptors were taken from a man younger than 30 in good health and CMV-seropositive.

V gene TRBV7-9 combines with J gene TRBJ1-1; D is uncertain. The CDR3 totals 12 residues. The germline V gene encodes CDR1 SEHNR and CDR2 FQNEAQ (reference sequence). Trimming removed 3 bases from V and 6 bases from J, with 8 bases in between. The CDR3 DNA reads as TGTGCCAGCAGCTTGTATAGTCCTGAAGCTTTCTTT. Its protein is CASSLYSPEAFF.

The chain is built from TRBV28 and TRBJ1-1; no clear D gene. The germline gives CDR1 MDHEN, CDR2 SYDVKM. CDR3 size: 15 residues. V gave up 6 bases and J gave up 1 base, with 15 bases separating them. In DNA, the CDR3 is TGTGCCAGCAGCCAGCGACTCGGGGAGAACACTGAAGCTTTCTTT. It encodes CASSQRLGENTEAFF.

The chain joins TRBV28 to TRBJ1-3; D is uncertain. The germline V gene encodes CDR1 MDHEN and CDR2 SYDVKM. CDR3 size: 14 residues. Between the trimmed V and J ends, which lost 8 bases and 0 bases, there was a span of 11 bases. CDR3 region: CASWADNSGNTIYF. CDR3 DNA sequence: TGTGCCAGCTGGGCAGACAACTCTGGAAACACCATATATTTT.

This chain connects TRBV28 to TRBJ2-2, with 9 bases aligning to TRBD1. V was pared by 6 bases and J by 4 bases, with 6 bases of the junction left unmatched. There are 15 residues in the CDR3. CDR1 MDHEN and CDR2 SYDVKM come from the germline V gene. The CDR3 protein is CASRRDRDPTGELFF. As DNA, the CDR3 is TGTGCCAGCAGAAGGGACAGGGACCCCACCGGGGAGCTGTTTTTT. The whole variable domain, remainder taken from reference TRBV28 and TRBJ2-2, is DVKVTQSSRYLVKRTGEKVFLECVQDMDHENMFWYRQDPGLGLRLIYFSYDVKMKEKGDIPEGYSVSREKKERFSLILESASTNQTSMYLCASRRDRDPTGELFFGEGSRLTVL.

The V gene is TRBV11-2, the J gene TRBJ2-5; unclear D gene. The CDR3 consists of 13 residues. Germline-derived CDR1 and CDR2 are SGHAT and FQNNGV. The V end was cut by 1 base, the J end by 5 bases, with 8 bases between. The CDR3 region is CASSLGLSETQYF. As DNA, the CDR3 is TGTGCCAGCAGCTTAGGGCTTTCGGAGACCCAGTACTTC.

The chain recombines TRBV11-3 with TRBJ1-1, with 7 bases matching TRBD1. The CDR3 covers 14 residues. Per germline, CDR1 SGHNT and CDR2 YENEEA. The trim removed 5 bases at V and 1 base at J, leaving 4 bases unmatched. Here the CDR3 reads CASSQGQRNTEAFF. CDR3 DNA: TGTGCCAGCAGCCAGGGACAGAGGAACACTGAAGCTTTCTTT.

This clone came up once. The chain combines TRBV5-1 with TRBJ1-2; 7 bases are a match to TRBD1. The CDR3 loop spans 17 amino acids. Germline V gene data show CDR1 as SGHRS and CDR2 as YFSETQ. Trimming removed 0 bases from V and 8 bases from J; junction bases left unmatched: 16. The CDR3 DNA reads as TGCGCCAGCAGCTTGGGAACCCCACAGGGGAAGGCGCGGGGCTACACCTTC. Protein: CASSLGTPQGKARGYTF.

The CDR3, as DNA: TGTGCCAGCAGCCCCACTAGCGGGAGCCTCCTAGCCAAAAACATTCAGTACTTC. This encodes CASSPTSGSLLAKNIQYF. The gene calls are TRBV11-2 and TRBJ2-4; 11 bases match TRBD2. Trimming took 5 bases from V and 0 from J; bases not matched to a gene: 9. CDR1 is SGHAT, CDR2 FQNNGV, per germline. The CDR3 totals 18 residues.

V is TRBV4-1 and J is TRBJ2-5; the D gene is possibly TRBD2 (6 bases). The DNA end favors TRBJ2-7, so the J call may be wrong. Germline CDR1 MGHRA, CDR2 YSYEKL. The CDR3 loop spans 16 amino acids. The CDR3 sequence is CASSDLGLAEEGEQYF. The CDR3 DNA sequence: TGCGCCAGCAGCGACCTAGGATTAGCGGAGGAAGGCGAGCAGTACTTC.

The CDR3 protein is CASSTRMDRGGAEAFF. The CDR3 DNA reads TGTGCCAGCAGCACTAGAATGGACAGGGGGGGAGCTGAAGCTTTCTTT. The gene calls are TRBV7-9 and TRBJ1-1, with 10 bases matching TRBD1. J gave up 6 bases and V 5 bases, and 12 bases lay outside the gene matches. Germline V gene lookup returns CDR1 SEHNR and CDR2 FQNEAQ (reference sequence). The CDR3 is made up of 16 amino acids.

J is TRBJ2-5 and V is TRBV2; TRBD1 matches at 8 bases. V shed 7 bases and J 0 bases; nucleotides not matched to a gene: 4. Looked up from germline, CDR1 is SNHLY and CDR2 is FYNNEI. CDR3 length: 14 amino acids. As DNA, the CDR3 is TGTGCCAGCACAACAGGGGGGTACCAAGAGACCCAGTACTTC. Translated, it gives CASTTGGYQETQYF.

The J gene is TRBJ1-5, the V gene TRBV2, with 8 positions matching TRBD1. CDR1 SNHLY and CDR2 FYNNEI come from the germline V gene. Trimming removed 6 bases from V and 3 bases from J; junction bases left unmatched: 7. CDR3 size: 15 residues. Here the CDR3 DNA reads TGTGCCAGCAGAGTACAGGGGGGAAACAATCAGCCCCAGCATTTT. Its protein is CASRVQGGNNQPQHF.

The rearrangement joins TRBV28 to TRBJ2-3; 7 nucleotides line up with TRBD2. CDR3 length: 15 amino acids. Trimming cost V 6 bases and J 6 bases; bases outside gene matches: 12. Germline values: CDR1 MDHEN, CDR2 SYDVKM. Here the CDR3 reads CASRWTGGIRDTQYF. The DNA for the CDR3 is TGTGCCAGCAGATGGACGGGGGGTATCCGGGATACGCAGTATTTT.

This chain uses TRBV5-4 with TRBJ2-1; TRBD2 might be the D (5 bases). CDR3 size: 13 residues. CDR1 and CDR2 (germline): SGHNT, YYREEE (reference sequence). V dropped 5 bases and J dropped 4 bases, with 10 bases sitting between them. In nucleotides, the CDR3 is TGTGCCAGCAGTCCGCGGGCTTACAATGAGCAGTTCTTC. It yields the protein CASSPRAYNEQFF. The whole variable domain, filled in from reference TRBV5-4 and TRBJ2-1, reads ETGVTQSPTHLIKTRGQQVTLRCSSQSGHNTVSWYQQALGQGPQFIFQYYREEENGRGNFPPRFSGLQFPNYSSELNVNALELDDSALYLCASSPRAYNEQFFGPGTRLTVL.

The chain carries TRBV7-6 and TRBJ2-1; TRBD2 agrees at 13 bases. The CDR3 covers 16 residues. Trimming at V came to 1 base and at J to 4 bases, leaving 1 base not matched to a gene. Germline-derived CDR1 and CDR2 are SGHVS and FNYEAQ. This chain's CDR3 is CASSLGTSGRYNEQFF. As DNA, the CDR3 is TGTGCCAGCAGCTTAGGGACTAGCGGGAGATACAATGAGCAGTTCTTC.

This chain uses TRBV4-1 with TRBJ2-7, with TRBD1 identical over 7 bases. The CDR3 runs to 15 residues. V trimming: 1 base; J trimming: 2 bases; junction bases outside the gene matches: 5. Germline lookup yields CDR1 MGHRA and CDR2 YSYEKL. CDR3: CASSQAQGQTYEQYF. CDR3 nucleotide sequence: TGCGCCAGCAGCCAAGCCCAGGGACAGACCTACGAGCAGTACTTC.

The chain links TRBV5-4 to TRBJ2-5; 9 bases fit TRBD2. This CDR3 spans 17 amino acids. The V gene end was trimmed by 3 bases and the J gene end by 3 bases; junction bases not matched to a gene: 12. Germline V gene data show CDR1 as SGHNT and CDR2 as YYREEE (reference sequence). CDR3 DNA sequence: TGTGCCAGCAGCTCGCCACTTACGTTAGCGGGGGAAGAGACCCAGTACTTC. Protein: CASSSPLTLAGEETQYF. The whole variable domain, filled in from reference TRBV5-4 and TRBJ2-5, reads ETGVTQSPTHLIKTRGQQVTLRCSSQSGHNTVSWYQQALGQGPQFIFQYYREEENGRGNFPPRFSGLQFPNYSSELNVNALELDDSALYLCASSSPLTLAGEETQYFGPGTRLLVL.

The chain recombines TRBV4-1 with TRBJ2-1, with 8 positions matching TRBD2. Germline V gene sequence: CDR1 MGHRA, CDR2 YSYEKL. V dropped 0 bases and J dropped 10; count of bases not matched to a gene: 20. The length of the CDR3 is 19 residues. CDR3 sequence reads: CASSQEGGETGTSPWEQFF. DNA of the CDR3: TGCGCCAGCAGCCAAGAAGGGGGGGAGACCGGGACTAGTCCCTGGGAGCAGTTCTTC.

The chain uses TRBV2 and TRBJ2-5, with D possibly being TRBD2 (7 bases). The CDR3 has 15 residues. Germline assignment: CDR1 SNHLY and CDR2 FYNNEI. Between the trimmed V and J ends, which lost 7 bases and 5 bases, there was a span of 20 bases. DNA for the CDR3: TGTGCCAGCACCGAAGATATGGGGAGGGGGGAGACCCAGTACTTC. Translated, it gives CASTEDMGRGETQYF.

The chain has TRBV19 and TRBJ1-2, with D perhaps matching TRBD1 (5 bases). The CDR3 spans 13 residues. V lost 7 bases and J 2 bases, leaving 11 bases between the germline ends. CDR1 and CDR2 from the germline V gene are LNHDA and SQIVND (reference sequence). CDR3: CASNPTENYGYTF. CDR3 nucleotides: TGTGCCAGTAACCCGACAGAGAACTATGGCTACACCTTC.

The chain uses TRBV19 and TRBJ1-2; the match to TRBD1 covers 7 bases. CDR1 is LNHDA and CDR2 is SQIVND in the germline V gene (reference sequence). V gave up 6 bases and J gave up 1 base; unmatched junction bases: 2. The CDR3 is made up of 13 amino acids. The CDR3 coding sequence is TGTGCCAGTAGCGGACAGGTTAACTATGGCTACACCTTC. The encoded protein is CASSGQVNYGYTF.

The chain recombines TRBV7-2 with TRBJ2-5; TRBD2 might be the D (5 bases). Trimming stripped 2 bases from V and 0 bases from J, with 10 bases between. The germline V gene encodes CDR1 SGHTA and CDR2 FQGNSA. The CDR3 is 15 residues long. The CDR3 DNA reads TGTGCCAGCAGCTTAAAGAGGGCCGACCAAGAGACCCAGTACTTC. Translated, it gives CASSLKRADQETQYF.

J is TRBJ2-7 and V is TRBV19; a weak D match, TRBD2 (6 bases). This CDR3 region has 15 residues. Germline CDR1 LNHDA, CDR2 SQIVND (reference sequence). V was shortened by 1 base and J by 3 bases, with 13 bases between the two germline ends. CDR3 nucleotide sequence: TGTGCCAGTAGTATAGGCGGGATCTCGGGCTACGAGCAGTACTTC. Protein: CASSIGGISGYEQYF.

The J gene is TRBJ2-7, the V gene TRBV28, with 12 nucleotides matching TRBD2. The V segment lost 6 bases and the J segment 2 bases; nucleotides outside the gene matches: 5. Germline V gene data show CDR1 as MDHEN and CDR2 as SYDVKM. The length of the CDR3 is 15 residues. The CDR3: CASSLAGGETYEQYF. CDR3 DNA: TGTGCCAGCAGCCTAGCGGGAGGGGAGACCTACGAGCAGTACTTC. Full variable domain (rest looked up from reference TRBV28 and TRBJ2-7): DVKVTQSSRYLVKRTGEKVFLECVQDMDHENMFWYRQDPGLGLRLIYFSYDVKMKEKGDIPEGYSVSREKKERFSLILESASTNQTSMYLCASSLAGGETYEQYFGPGTRLTVT.

This clone turned up a few times. The rearrangement joins TRBV20-1 to TRBJ2-2; D unresolved. The CDR3 is 11 amino acids. Looked up from germline, CDR1 is DFQATT and CDR2 is SNEGSKA (reference sequence). V dropped 3 bases and J dropped 6 bases, with 5 bases sitting between them. CDR3 sequence (DNA): TGCAGTGCTAGTCGGGCCGGGGAGCTGTTTTTT. Residues: CSASRAGELFF.

CDR3 bases: TGTGCCAGCAGTCCCAGGGGGCGCGAAGATACGCAGTATTTT. It codes for CASSPRGREDTQYF. The chain employs TRBV28 and TRBJ2-3, with 8 bases identical to TRBD1. Germline assignment: CDR1 MDHEN and CDR2 SYDVKM. With 5 bases clipped from V and 5 bases from J, the junction kept 6 bases outside the gene matches. CDR3 length equals 14 residues.

This chain connects TRBV30 to TRBJ2-1; D uncertain. The germline CDR1 and CDR2 sequences are GTSNPN and SVGIG (reference sequence). The V end was cut by 3 bases, the J end by 4 bases, with 4 bases between. The CDR3 has 11 amino acids. CDR3 sequence: CAWSGYNEQFF. DNA of the CDR3: TGTGCCTGGAGCGGTTACAATGAGCAGTTCTTC.

The chain has TRBV7-2 and TRBJ2-7; D gene uncertain. Germline assignment: CDR1 SGHTA and CDR2 FQGNSA. The CDR3 is made up of 11 amino acids. V was clipped by 1 base and J by 7 bases, with 5 bases between them. The CDR3 DNA follows: TGTGCCAGCAGCTTAGAGCTGGAGCAGTACTTC. It specifies CASSLELEQYF.

This clone was recorded only once. The chain combines TRBV9 with TRBJ2-1; TRBD1 is a possible D gene (5 bases). CDR3 length equals 15 residues. From germline, CDR1 is SGDLS and CDR2 YYNGEE. V shed 0 bases and J shed 7 bases, with 14 bases lying between them. The chain's CDR3 is CASSVGSGLGNEQFF. CDR3 bases: TGTGCCAGCAGCGTAGGATCAGGGCTGGGAAATGAGCAGTTCTTC. The full variable domain, its missing parts supplied by reference TRBV9 and TRBJ2-1, is DSGVTQTPKHLITATGQRVTLRCSPRSGDLSVYWYQQSLDQGLQFLIQYYNGEERAKGNILERFSAQQFPDLHSELNLSSLELGDSALYFCASSVGSGLGNEQFFGPGTRLTVL.

The chain joins TRBV4-2 to TRBJ1-1; D possibly corresponds to TRBD1 (6 bases). The CDR3 totals 14 residues. The germline V gene encodes CDR1 LGHNA and CDR2 YNFKEQ. The V and J ends lost 1 base and 4 bases respectively, with 10 bases between them. The CDR3 loop reads CASSQVGGLTEAFF. Here the CDR3 DNA reads TGTGCCAGCAGCCAAGTTGGGGGCCTCACTGAAGCTTTCTTT.